The 30 T cell receptor beta chains below come from one sample, sequenced in a study of T cells in Graves' hyperthyroidism and ophthalmopathy. The CDR3 regions of TCR beta were amplified from RNA transcripts. RT-PCR in the first round (using the HTBI primer set) targeted the TCR CDR3. MiXCR, applied by TCRdb to the multiplex PCR reads, yields one record per CDR3 protein. Here the sample spans approximately 480,000 distinct CDR3 sequences, roughly 20% being singletons. Source material: blood. The receptors were sampled from a man in his late teens or twenties with Graves' hyperthyroidism.

There are a few counts of this clonotype. The V gene is TRBV28, the J gene TRBJ2-7; TRBD2 matches at 8 bases. The germline V gene encodes CDR1 MDHEN and CDR2 SYDVKM. Trimming took 3 bases from V and 1 from J; bases not matched to a gene: 8. CDR3 length: 16 residues. The CDR3: CASSLIQKRESYEQYF. In DNA form, the CDR3 reads TGTGCCAGCAGTTTGATCCAGAAGCGGGAGTCCTACGAGCAGTACTTC.

This clonotype turned up a few times. The chain is built from TRBV7-2 and TRBJ2-5, with D uncertain. Germline V lookup: CDR1 SGHTA, CDR2 FQGNSA. Deletions cut 6 bases from V and 4 bases from J, with 12 bases between. CDR3 length: 13 residues. CDR3: CASRSTWSETQYF. The DNA for the CDR3 is TGTGCCAGCAGATCCACGTGGTCAGAGACCCAGTACTTC.

This clonotype was seen repeatedly, ten times or more. This chain connects TRBV20-1 to TRBJ2-5, with D perhaps matching TRBD2 (6 bases). V lost 0 bases and J lost 7, with 18 bases in between. The CDR3 is made up of 15 amino acids. Germline CDR1 and CDR2: DFQATT and SNEGSKA (reference sequence). DNA for the CDR3: TGCAGTGCTAGAGATTGGGGCCAGGGAGGTCTGACCCAGTACTTC. The encoded protein is CSARDWGQGGLTQYF.

This clonotype was detected many times. The chain combines TRBV20-1 with TRBJ1-2; 10 bases line up with TRBD1. Germline V lookup: CDR1 DFQATT, CDR2 SNEGSKA (reference sequence). The trim removed 5 bases at V and 5 bases at J, leaving 8 bases unmatched. The CDR3 is 14 amino acids. The CDR3 DNA reads as TGCAGTGCTCCTATACGGGACAGGGGATATGGCTACACCTTC. Translating gives CSAPIRDRGYGYTF.

This clonotype was picked up many times. The gene calls are TRBV27 and TRBJ1-2, with 9 positions matching TRBD1. CDR3 length equals 14 residues. Germline-derived CDR1 and CDR2 are MNHEY and SMNVEV (reference sequence). J lost 2 bases, V lost 3 bases, and 1 base had no gene match. The chain's CDR3 is CASSFGTGNYGYTF. CDR3 sequence (DNA): TGTGCCAGCAGTTTTGGGACAGGGAACTATGGCTACACCTTC.

Ten or more counts support this clonotype. The chain joins TRBV7-9 to TRBJ2-7, with TRBD1 identical over 8 bases. Germline CDR1 reads SEHNR; CDR2 reads FQNEAQ (reference sequence). J was trimmed by 4 bases and V by 6 bases; bases with no gene match: 8. This CDR3 has 14 amino acids. For the CDR3, the DNA is TGTGCCAGCAGTCCCAGGGGGCGTCATTACGAGCAGTACTTC. It encodes CASSPRGRHYEQYF.

In this sample, this clonotype turned up a few times. Possible read error: a much larger clone is one base away. Here the CDR3 reads CASTEGPADAFF. In DNA form, the CDR3 reads TGTGCCAGCACCGAAGGGCCAGCTGACGCTTTCTTT. The rearrangement uses TRBV2 and TRBJ1-1; D unresolved. The CDR3 is 12 residues long. The germline CDR1 and CDR2 sequences are SNHLY and FYNNEI.

The chain joins TRBV28 to TRBJ2-7; 7 nucleotides agree with TRBD2. The CDR3 has 16 residues. Germline V CDR1 and CDR2: MDHEN, SYDVKM. V trimming: 5 bases; J trimming: 4 bases; junction bases outside the gene matches: 14. The CDR3 DNA is TGTGCCAGCAGTCTACCGACGGGGCAGGGAGGGTACGAGCAGTACTTC. As protein: CASSLPTGQGGYEQYF.

Ten or more counts support this clonotype. The rearrangement joins TRBV6-2 or TRBV6-3 to TRBJ1-1; possibly TRBD1 for D (5 bases). V was clipped by 11 bases and J by 5 bases, with 21 bases between them. The CDR3 extends over 14 amino acids. From germline, CDR1 is MNHEY and CDR2 SVGEGT. This chain's CDR3 is CAASVGPWKTEAFF. The CDR3 DNA reads as TGTGCCGCCTCAGTGGGGCCCTGGAAGACTGAAGCTTTCTTT.

This clonotype was picked up many times. The chain couples TRBV20-1 to TRBJ1-2; D might be TRBD1 (5 bases). The CDR3 has 16 residues. Germline V gene sequence: CDR1 DFQATT, CDR2 SNEGSKA (reference sequence). Trimming took off 2 bases at V and 2 bases at J, with 18 bases between the two ends. The CDR3 sequence: CSARLGVGGANYGYTF. CDR3 coding DNA: TGCAGTGCTAGATTGGGGGTAGGAGGGGCCAACTATGGCTACACCTTC.

This clonotype was detected many times. V gene TRBV2 combines with J gene TRBJ2-7; D gene uncertain. Trimming removed 0 bases at V and 5 bases at J, with 8 bases between. The CDR3 sequence is 13 residues long. Per germline, CDR1 SNHLY and CDR2 FYNNEI. In DNA, the CDR3 is TGTGCCAGCAGTGAAGCTTCGGCAGACGAGCAGTACTTC. Translated, it gives CASSEASADEQYF.

At least ten counts were recorded for this clonotype. The chain is built from TRBV20-1 and TRBJ1-1; D perhaps matches TRBD1 (5 bases). Trimming removed 5 bases at V and 1 base at J, with 20 bases between. The CDR3 totals 16 residues. CDR1 DFQATT and CDR2 SNEGSKA come from the germline V gene (reference sequence). CDR3 DNA: TGCAGTGCTGCGCAGAAACAGGCCATTACGAACACTGAAGCTTTCTTT. Its translation: CSAAQKQAITNTEAFF.

This clonotype was seen ten or more times. The chain is built from TRBV6-5 and TRBJ1-5; 7 bases are a match to TRBD1. The ends lost 3 bases at V and 7 bases at J; junction bases unmatched: 12. CDR1 is MNHEY, CDR2 SVGAGI, per germline. The CDR3 sequence is 16 residues long. The CDR3 nucleotides read TGTGCCAGCAGTTATAGGAGACAGGGACGGGACCAGCCCCAGCATTTT. Translated: CASSYRRQGRDQPQHF.

This clonotype was counted many times. The chain combines TRBV12-3 or TRBV12-4 with TRBJ2-6, with D perhaps matching TRBD2 (5 bases). V was clipped by 6 bases and J by 4 bases, with 13 bases between them. The CDR3 covers 15 residues. CDR3 coding DNA: TGTGCCAGCAGCCTAGGAGGCTCCGGGGCCAACGTCCTGACTTTC. Translating it yields CASSLGGSGANVLTF.

This clonotype was seen a handful of times. The rearrangement links TRBV6-1 to TRBJ2-7; the D is unclear. This CDR3 comprises 12 residues. With 1 base removed from V and 4 bases from J, the gap between germline ends came to 5 bases. Germline-derived CDR1 and CDR2 are MNHNS and SASEGT. In nucleotides, the CDR3 is TGTGCCAGCAGTGAAGTAAGGTACGAGCAGTACTTC. Protein product: CASSEVRYEQYF.

This clonotype was recorded a few times. V usage is TRBV12-3 or TRBV12-4 and J usage is TRBJ2-1, with D hard to call. The CDR3 runs to 13 residues. V lost 1 base and J lost 6, with 7 bases in between. The CDR3 DNA reads TGTGCCAGCAGTTTAGGGCTATCCAATGAGCAGTTCTTC. This sequence encodes CASSLGLSNEQFF.

Ten or more counts support this clonotype. The chain uses TRBV6-5 and TRBJ1-2; 10 bases line up with TRBD1. The V gene's germline CDR1 is MNHEY and CDR2 SVGAGI. The V and J ends lost 2 bases and 2 bases, in that order; junction bases with no gene match: 8. CDR3 length: 17 residues. The CDR3 DNA sequence: TGTGCCAGCAGTTACCGTTCCCCGGGACAGGGGAACTATGGCTACACCTTC. Its translation is CASSYRSPGQGNYGYTF.

At least ten counts were recorded for this clonotype. The chain employs TRBV6-1 and TRBJ2-7; no definite D call. V lost 4 bases and J 6 bases, leaving 7 bases between the germline ends. Germline loops: CDR1 MNHNS, CDR2 SASEGT. The CDR3 runs 11 residues. The CDR3 DNA sequence: TGTGCCAGCAGTGCCGGGTTCGAGCAGTACTTC. Protein product: CASSAGFEQYF.

This chain joins TRBV19 and TRBJ2-6, with 8 bases fitting TRBD1. CDR1 LNHDA and CDR2 SQIVND come from the germline V gene (reference sequence). The CDR3 sequence is 15 residues long. The V segment lost 6 bases and the J segment 3 bases; nucleotides outside the gene matches: 4. The CDR3 here is CASRGGQVGANVLTF. The CDR3 DNA sequence: TGTGCCAGTAGAGGGGGACAGGTTGGGGCCAACGTCCTGACTTTC.

There are a few counts of this clonotype. Lacking the conserved final phenylalanine or tryptophan, this CDR3 likely reflects a read error. J is TRBJ1-1 and V is TRBV30; D uncertain. Germline CDR1 and CDR2: GTSNPN and SVGIG (reference sequence). The CDR3 length is 14 residues. Between the trimmed V and J ends, which lost 4 bases and 1 base, there was a span of 13 bases. The CDR3 DNA sequence: TGTGCCTGGACCTCTGTGGGGAGGAACACTGAAGCTTTCCTT. This sequence encodes CAWTSVGRNTEAFL.

This clonotype has at least ten counts. The CDR3 coding sequence is TGTGCCAGCGATGACAGGGAAACTCAGCCCCAGCATTTT. Amino acids: CASDDRETQPQHF. This chain joins TRBV6-1 and TRBJ1-5; 7 nucleotides line up with TRBD1. The CDR3 contains 13 residues. V shed 8 bases and J 6 bases; nucleotides not matched to a gene: 7. Germline CDR1 reads MNHNS; CDR2 reads SASEGT.

V and J are TRBV12-3 or TRBV12-4 and TRBJ1-2, with 8 bases that match TRBD1. With V trimmed by 3 bases and J by 10 bases, 7 bases remained unmatched. The CDR3 loop spans 13 amino acids. The CDR3 sequence: CASSLAQGAPYTF. CDR3 bases: TGTGCCAGCAGTTTGGCGCAGGGGGCACCCTACACCTTC.

Ten or more counts support this clonotype. V usage is TRBV10-1 and J usage is TRBJ2-5, with D hard to call. In germline, CDR1 is WNHNN, CDR2 SYGVQD (reference sequence). The CDR3 sequence is 13 residues long. V was shortened by 8 bases and J by 5 bases, with 15 bases between the two germline ends. In DNA, the CDR3 is TGCGCCAGCCAACGCACCCCGACGGAGACCCAGTACTTC. It yields the protein CASQRTPTETQYF.

This clonotype was seen a single time. The chain joins TRBV5-1 to TRBJ2-2; 8 bases agree with TRBD1. The CDR3 spans 13 residues. V lost 9 bases, J lost 4 bases, and 5 bases stayed unmatched. The germline V gene has CDR1 SGHRS and CDR2 YFSETQ. The CDR3 nucleotides read TGCGCCACCAGGGGGCGAGGCACCGGGGAGCTGTTTTTT. Its protein product is CATRGRGTGELFF.

This clonotype has ten or more counts. The genes are TRBV12-3 or TRBV12-4 and TRBJ1-2; TRBD1 might be the D (5 bases). This CDR3 is 11 amino acids long. V dropped 6 bases and J dropped 8 bases, with 10 bases sitting between them. CDR3 in amino acids: CASRGVRGYTF. DNA for the CDR3: TGTGCCAGCAGAGGGGTCAGGGGCTACACCTTC.

The chain uses TRBV6-2 or TRBV6-3 and TRBJ1-1; D not certain. This CDR3 spans 17 amino acids. Germline V gene data show CDR1 as MNHEY and CDR2 as SVGEGT. V lost 4 bases and J 1 base, leaving 19 bases between the germline ends. CDR3 coding DNA: TGTGCCAGCAGTTTAACCCGCAATGCAGTTTCGAACACTGAAGCTTTCTTT. It specifies CASSLTRNAVSNTEAFF.

The rearrangement joins TRBV30 to TRBJ2-7, with TRBD2 as a possible D gene (6 bases). With 0 bases removed from V and 7 bases from J, the gap between germline ends came to 13 bases. The CDR3 length is 13 residues. The germline gives CDR1 GTSNPN, CDR2 SVGIG (reference sequence). The CDR3 DNA reads as TGTGCCTGGAGTGTGGAGGGGCCGTTAGAGCAGTACTTC. This codes for CAWSVEGPLEQYF.

The rearrangement links TRBV4-2 to TRBJ1-2, with TRBD1 matching 10 bases. Germline trimming cut 5 bases from V and 5 bases from J; bases unmatched to any gene: 14. CDR3 length equals 17 residues. Germline CDR1 LGHNA, CDR2 YNFKEQ. The CDR3 DNA follows: TGTGCCAGCAGCAAAGCGACAGGGGGCGTATTTCCTTATGGCTACACCTTC. Protein: CASSKATGGVFPYGYTF.

To note about this clonotype: This may be a read error, as it is one base from a much larger clone. This chain connects TRBV4-1 to TRBJ1-3; D perhaps matches TRBD1 (5 bases). In germline, CDR1 is MGHRA, CDR2 YSYEKL. This CDR3 has 17 residues. The CDR3 DNA is TGCGCCAGCAGCTACTTACCGGGACTCAACTCTGGAAACACCATGTATTTT. Translating gives CASSYLPGLNSGNTMYF.

This chain uses TRBV12-3 or TRBV12-4 with TRBJ2-7; TRBD1 matches at 7 bases. There are 13 residues in the CDR3. The J segment lost 6 bases and the V segment lost 6 bases, leaving 8 bases of the junction unmatched. The CDR3 region has the DNA TGTGCCAGCAGCTCCCCGGGACAGAGCGAGCAGTACTTC. Protein product: CASSSPGQSEQYF.